This passage covers 3 T cell receptor beta chains from one sample sequenced in a study of T cell changes during pregnancy in multiple sclerosis. TCRdb's table, derived via immunoSEQ multiplex PCR, lists solely in-frame clones and lacks some. The table lists more than 55,000 clones, 75% to 95% of them singletons. Here the sequenced sample was peripheral blood, taken in the third trimester of pregnancy. Receptors originate from a female donor in good health, enrolled as a control in a pregnancy study.

The chain has TRBV7-3 and TRBJ2-1; D possibly corresponds to TRBD2 (5 bases). The V gene lost 4 bases and the J gene lost 5 bases, with 9 bases spanning the gap. The CDR3 has 13 amino acids. CDR1 and CDR2 from the germline V gene are SGHTA and FQGTGA. CDR3 loop: CASSYRRDNEQFF. The DNA for the CDR3 is TGTGCCAGCAGCTATCGGCGGGACAATGAGCAGTTCTTC.

This clone has just one count. This rearrangement joins TRBV7-9 to TRBJ2-3; possible D gene TRBD1, 6 bases. Germline V lookup: CDR1 SEHNR, CDR2 FQNEAQ (reference sequence). This CDR3 has 14 amino acids. V lost 5 bases and J lost 5, with 14 bases in between. The CDR3 sequence: CASSQPRGKDTQYF. The CDR3 bases are TGTGCCAGCAGCCAACCCAGGGGCAAAGATACGCAGTATTTT. Variable domain in full (rest from reference TRBV7-9 and TRBJ2-3): DTGVSQNPRHKITKRGQNVTFRCDPISEHNRLYWYRQTLGQGPEFLTYFQNEAQLEKSRLLSDRFSAERPKGSFSTLEIQRTEQGDSAMYLCASSQPRGKDTQYFGPGTRLTVL.

The chain links TRBV2 to TRBJ1-1; 11 bases are a match to TRBD1. The CDR3 is 16 residues long. The germline V gene encodes CDR1 SNHLY and CDR2 FYNNEI. V dropped 6 bases and J dropped 2; count of bases not matched to a gene: 8. The CDR3: CASSADRGRLNTEAFF. The DNA of the CDR3 is TGTGCCAGCAGCGCGGACAGGGGGCGACTAAACACTGAAGCTTTCTTT.